Described below is a single TCR beta chain sequence and its context. This clonotype was detected many times. Its antigen target is currently unknown. Nothing much larger sits one base from this clone, and base qualities are not available. The CDR3 starts with the cysteine, ends with the phenylalanine, and has 14 residues. Of the read, only the CDR3 DNA is kept; its 42 bases are in frame from base 1. According to the germline V gene, CDR1 reads MNHNS and CDR2 reads SASEGT. V was cut back by 5 bases and J by 7 bases, leaving a gap of 12 bases between them. The data stem from a study of response to subunit inactivated influenza vaccine (dated by TCRdb to the late 2010s). Broadly, across the study: Deep quantitative T cell receptor repertoire profiling was used in the study to track responses to a trivalent subunit inactivated influenza vaccine. Findings and caveats that apply to the study as a whole: The authors suggested that each seasonal influenza vaccination may recruit only a limited number of new T cells.

Receptor libraries were prepared by RT-PCR. TCRdb names Illumina HiSeq 2500 as the instrument used. The public reads were run again by TCRdb, first through fastp at Q25 and then through MiXCR, and only productive beta chains were kept. Duplicate CDR3 protein sequences are folded into a single record with the most common DNA and genes. The sample contains about 540,000 distinct CDR3 sequences, roughly 23% of them found a single time. The ten largest account for 2.8% of the sample. This sample was shared with a second study, whose subject was T cells expressing NK-cell markers. The second study's paper adds: The TCR beta cDNA libraries were made using 5'RACE template switching, a step that added both a universal primer site and unique molecular identifiers. In sorted CD3+CD56+NKG2C+, CD3+CD56+NKG2C- and CD3+CD56-NKG2C+ T-cell subsets from about eight donors, TCR beta-chain repertoires were profiled. Seven of the eight sequenced donors were HCMV-seropositive and one was HCMV-seronegative. In several experiments an anti-gammadeltaTCR antibody was added to restrict sorting to alphabetaTCR-expressing T cells. For more than 5 donors, the dominant CD3+CD56+NKG2C+ clonotypes were among the top 10 CD8+ clonotypes and accounted for 1.0-7.0% of CD8+ T cells. Those dominant clonotypes were again the most abundant among CD3+CD56-NKG2C+ cells in a handful of donors, at about 25-60.1%. Whether the expanded NKG2C-expressing T cell clones were specific for HCMV antigens remained unclear. The eight sequenced donors were randomly selected healthy volunteers, three men and five women. HCMV-specific IgG was detected in serum with a commercial ELISA kit to determine HCMV serostatus. Peripheral blood mononuclear cells were isolated from blood by Ficoll density gradient centrifugation. Magnetic immunoseparation with Miltenyi isolation kits was used to isolate CD4+ and CD8+ T cells from PBMC. cDNA synthesis was primed from the TCR beta constant segment, followed by two successive PCR amplification steps. Illumina HiSeq 2000/2500, MiSeq or NextSeq was used to sequence libraries as 2 x 150 bp reads. MIGEC handled demultiplexing of the reads and grouping by UMI, while MiTCR was used to assemble and quantify clonotypes. To exclude erroneous sequences, any TCR cDNA sequence not supported by at least two reads was discarded. The tcR package was used for downstream repertoire analysis, and clonotypes were matched across fractions by CDR3 nucleotide sequence plus V segment. VDJmatch was used to annotate antigen specificity against VDJdb, with one amino acid substitution allowed in CDR3.

The source material was CD4+ T cells sorted from PBMCs, sampled 11 to 12 days after vaccination. This sequence was found in a man in his fifties or sixties who received an inactivated influenza vaccine. Donor details come from another sample of the same person, matched by shared clones. The V and J genes are TRBV6-1 and TRBJ1-6, with the identity of the D gene unclear. The sequenced DNA: TGTGCCAGCAGTACGCCGGGGTTAAATTCACCCCTCCACTTT. Translated, it gives CASSTPGLNSPLHF.